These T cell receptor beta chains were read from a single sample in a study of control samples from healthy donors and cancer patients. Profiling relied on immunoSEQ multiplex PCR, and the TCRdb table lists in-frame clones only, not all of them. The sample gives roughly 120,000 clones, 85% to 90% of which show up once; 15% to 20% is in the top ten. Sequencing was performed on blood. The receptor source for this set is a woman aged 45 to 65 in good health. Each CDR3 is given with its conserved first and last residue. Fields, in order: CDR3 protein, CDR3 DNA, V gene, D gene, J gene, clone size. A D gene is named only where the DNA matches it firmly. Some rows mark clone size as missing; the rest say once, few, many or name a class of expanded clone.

CDR3 protein: CASSGRTDTQYF
CDR3 DNA: TGTGCCAGCAGCGGGCGCACAGATACGCAGTATTTT
V gene: TRBV7-2
D gene: .
J gene: TRBJ2-3
clone size: .

CDR3 protein: CATSGSDGAADTQYF
CDR3 DNA: TGTGCCACCAGTGGGTCAGACGGGGCCGCAGATACGCAGTATTTT
V gene: TRBV24-1
D gene: .
J gene: TRBJ2-3
clone size: .

CDR3 protein: CASSYMGPKETQYF
CDR3 DNA: TGTGCCAGCAGTTACATGGGCCCTAAAGAGACCCAGTACTTC
V gene: TRBV6-6
D gene: .
J gene: TRBJ2-5
clone size: .

CDR3 protein: CASSRGQGAGANVLTF
CDR3 DNA: TGTGCCAGCAGCCGAGGACAGGGGGCTGGGGCCAACGTCCTGACTTTC
V gene: TRBV11-1
D gene: TRBD1
J gene: TRBJ2-6
clone size: .

CDR3 protein: CSADLYAEAFF
CDR3 DNA: TGCAGTGCGGACCTTTACGCTGAAGCTTTCTTT
V gene: TRBV20-1
D gene: .
J gene: TRBJ1-1
clone size: few

CDR3 protein: CASILAGGYNEQFF
CDR3 DNA: TGTGCCAGCATTCTCGCGGGGGGGTACAATGAGCAGTTCTTC
V gene: TRBV28
D gene: TRBD2
J gene: TRBJ2-1
clone size: .

CDR3 protein: CASRGQDLVAFF
CDR3 DNA: TGTGCCAGCAGAGGACAGGATCTGGTGGCTTTCTTT
V gene: TRBV2
D gene: TRBD1
J gene: TRBJ1-1
clone size: .

CDR3 protein: CACHPLLAKNIQYF
CDR3 DNA: TGTGCCTGCCACCCCCTGTTAGCCAAAAACATTCAGTACTTC
V gene: TRBV30
D gene: .
J gene: TRBJ2-4
clone size: .

CDR3 protein: CASSYSSSPLHF
CDR3 DNA: TGTGCCAGCAGTTACTCCAGTTCACCCCTCCACTTT
V gene: TRBV6-5
D gene: .
J gene: TRBJ1-6
clone size: .

CDR3 protein: CASSGRDSPDEQFF
CDR3 DNA: TGTGCCAGCAGCGGACGGGACTCACCAGATGAGCAGTTCTTC
V gene: TRBV27
D gene: .
J gene: TRBJ2-1
clone size: .

CDR3 protein: CATSDHLKREGYETQYF
CDR3 DNA: TGTGCCACCAGTGATCATCTCAAGCGGGAGGGCTACGAGACCCAGTACTTC
V gene: TRBV24-1
D gene: TRBD2
J gene: TRBJ2-5
clone size: .

CDR3 protein: CASSLVGTGGYSSYNEQFF
CDR3 DNA: TGTGCCAGCAGCTTAGTCGGGACAGGGGGTTACAGCTCCTACAATGAGCAGTTCTTC
V gene: TRBV7-2
D gene: TRBD1
J gene: TRBJ2-1
clone size: .

CDR3 protein: CASSLGPGGQGSGANVLTF
CDR3 DNA: TGTGCCAGCAGTTTAGGGCCCGGGGGACAGGGCTCCGGGGCCAACGTCCTGACTTTC
V gene: TRBV28
D gene: TRBD1
J gene: TRBJ2-6
clone size: .

CDR3 protein: CASSKGLNEKLFF
CDR3 DNA: TGTGCCAGCTCCAAAGGGCTAAATGAAAAACTGTTTTTT
V gene: TRBV18
D gene: .
J gene: TRBJ1-4
clone size: .

CDR3 protein: CASSQGGGGTYNEQFF
CDR3 DNA: TGTGCCAGCAGCCAAGGGGGCGGGGGTACCTACAATGAGCAGTTCTTC
V gene: TRBV3-1/TRBV3-2
D gene: TRBD2
J gene: TRBJ2-1
clone size: .

CDR3 protein: CASSTIIAGIEPQHF
CDR3 DNA: TGTGCCAGTAGTACCATCATTGCGGGGATAGAGCCCCAGCATTTT
V gene: TRBV19
D gene: .
J gene: TRBJ1-5
clone size: once

CDR3 protein: CASSLVTAGVPQETQYF
CDR3 DNA: TGTGCCAGCAGCTTAGTTACCGCGGGGGTGCCTCAAGAGACCCAGTACTTC
V gene: TRBV7-9
D gene: TRBD2
J gene: TRBJ2-5
clone size: .

CDR3 protein: CASTLRGRANVLTF
CDR3 DNA: TGTGCCAGCACCCTGAGGGGCAGGGCCAACGTCCTGACTTTC
V gene: TRBV28
D gene: .
J gene: TRBJ2-6
clone size: .

CDR3 protein: CASSLGAATNEKLFF
CDR3 DNA: TGTGCCAGCAGCTTAGGGGCCGCAACTAATGAAAAACTGTTTTTT
V gene: TRBV7-9
D gene: .
J gene: TRBJ1-4
clone size: .

CDR3 protein: CSARRTNTGELFF
CDR3 DNA: TGCAGCGCTAGACGGACTAACACCGGGGAGCTGTTTTTT
V gene: TRBV29-1
D gene: .
J gene: TRBJ2-2
clone size: .

CDR3 protein: CASSLRTLEAFF
CDR3 DNA: TGTGCCAGCTCACTCCGGACGCTTGAAGCTTTCTTT
V gene: TRBV18
D gene: .
J gene: TRBJ1-1
clone size: few

CDR3 protein: CASTNTGELFF
CDR3 DNA: TGTGCCAGCACTAACACCGGGGAGCTGTTTTTT
V gene: TRBV4-2
D gene: .
J gene: TRBJ2-2
clone size: .

CDR3 protein: CSVVGQGAVGVYEQYF
CDR3 DNA: TGCAGCGTTGTTGGACAGGGGGCCGTGGGGGTATACGAGCAGTACTTC
V gene: TRBV29-1
D gene: TRBD1
J gene: TRBJ2-7
clone size: .

CDR3 protein: CASTWARSDTQYF
CDR3 DNA: TGTGCCAGCACCTGGGCCCGTTCAGATACGCAGTATTTT
V gene: TRBV12-3/TRBV12-4
D gene: .
J gene: TRBJ2-3
clone size: few